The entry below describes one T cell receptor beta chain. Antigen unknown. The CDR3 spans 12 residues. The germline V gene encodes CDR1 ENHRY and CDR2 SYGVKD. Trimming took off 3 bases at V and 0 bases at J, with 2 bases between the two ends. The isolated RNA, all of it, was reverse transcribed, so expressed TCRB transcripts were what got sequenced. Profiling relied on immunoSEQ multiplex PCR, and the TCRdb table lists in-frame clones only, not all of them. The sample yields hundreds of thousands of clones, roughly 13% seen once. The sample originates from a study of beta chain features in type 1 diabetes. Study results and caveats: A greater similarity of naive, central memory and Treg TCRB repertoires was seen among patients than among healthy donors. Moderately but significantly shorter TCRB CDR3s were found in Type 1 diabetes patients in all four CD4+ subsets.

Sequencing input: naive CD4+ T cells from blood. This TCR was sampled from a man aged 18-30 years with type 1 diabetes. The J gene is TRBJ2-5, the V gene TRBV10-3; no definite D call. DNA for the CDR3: TGTGCCATCAGTGAACACCAAGAGACCCAGTACTTC. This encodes CAISEHQETQYF.